This T cell receptor (beta chain) was found in a study of T cells in Graves' hyperthyroidism and ophthalmopathy. This clonotype occurred a few times. Amplification targeted TCR beta CDR3 regions from RNA transcripts. The study used the HTBI primer set for a first-round RT-PCR of the TCR CDR3. MiXCR, run by TCRdb on the multiplex PCR reads, gives a single entry per CDR3 protein. Of around 360,000 distinct CDR3 sequences listed, 15% were seen once; the top ten hold approximately 20%. V lost 7 bases and J lost 9, with 10 bases in between. Germline V gene sequence: CDR1 MNHEY, CDR2 SMNVEV (reference sequence). The CDR3 spans 11 residues.

This rearrangement joins TRBV27 to TRBJ2-1, with D maybe TRBD2 (7 bases). Sequencing was carried out using blood. This clonotype was sampled from a woman aged 55-69 years with Graves' ophthalmopathy. Here the CDR3 DNA reads TGTGCCAGCAAGGGGGGGGTTGAGCAGTTCTTC. Protein: CASKGGVEQFF.